Listed here are 29 T cell receptor beta chains from one sample, sequenced in a study of post-analysis software for immune sequencing data. Sequencing libraries made from TCR beta cDNA carried unique molecular identifiers. TCRdb ran MiXCR on the PCR reads and lists one entry per CDR3 protein. The table records hundreds of thousands of distinct CDR3 sequences, 30% of them present only once. The antigens of these receptors remain unknown. The study's findings and limits: Higher frequency in patients than in controls was seen for a handful of TRBV segments, with TRBV5-6, TRBV5-1 and TRBV20-1 among them.

Sequenced: blood. The receptors shown here come from a girl aged 10 to 17 with multiple sclerosis.

V gene TRBV6-6 combines with J gene TRBJ2-5; 7 bases are shared with TRBD1. This CDR3 has 13 amino acids. Germline-derived CDR1 and CDR2 are MNHNY and SVGAGI (reference sequence). V lost 6 bases to trimming and J lost 4 bases; unmatched junction nucleotides: 5. The CDR3: CASSWTGSETQYF. The CDR3 DNA reads as TGTGCCAGCAGCTGGACAGGTTCAGAGACCCAGTACTTC.

This clonotype occurred a few times. J is TRBJ1-5 and V is TRBV7-9, with TRBD1 as a possible D gene (6 bases). Trimming removed 2 bases at V and 12 bases at J, with 14 bases between. The CDR3 extends over 13 amino acids. Germline CDR1 and CDR2: SEHNR and FQNEAQ (reference sequence). CDR3 protein: CASSLISGELQHF. In DNA, the CDR3 is TGTGCCAGCAGCTTAATTTCAGGGGAACTCCAGCATTTT.

This clonotype appeared many times. The chain is built from TRBV6-6 and TRBJ2-7; 7 bases fit TRBD1. This CDR3 spans 14 amino acids. Germline CDR1 is MNHNY and CDR2 is SVGAGI (reference sequence). Losses at the gene ends were 2 bases for V and 5 bases for J; bases not matched to a gene: 6. The CDR3 DNA reads TGTGCCAGCAGTTACGCCGGGACAGAAAACGAGCAGTACTTC. Residues: CASSYAGTENEQYF.

The chain links TRBV7-2 to TRBJ1-1; no clear D gene. CDR3 length: 14 residues. V lost 2 bases to trimming and J lost 5 bases, with 12 bases between them. Germline CDR1 reads SGHTA; CDR2 reads FQGNSA. The CDR3 sequence: CASSLLGLGTEAFF. Here the CDR3 DNA reads TGTGCCAGCAGCTTACTGGGTCTGGGGACTGAAGCTTTCTTT.

The V and J genes are TRBV6-2 or TRBV6-3 and TRBJ2-3; a possible D gene is TRBD2 (7 bases). The CDR3 is 13 amino acids. CDR1 MNHEY and CDR2 SVGEGT come from the germline V gene. The CDR3 loop is CSLRGAGTDTQYF. As DNA, the CDR3 is TGTTCCTTACGGGGGGCCGGCACAGATACGCAGTATTTT.

The sample holds one count of this clonotype. CDR3 in DNA: TGTGCCAGCAGCCCCGGGAGAGATGGCCGTCCCGGGGAGCTGTTTTTT. It yields the protein CASSPGRDGRPGELFF. The chain links TRBV5-6 to TRBJ2-2, with D possibly matching TRBD2 (6 bases). Looked up from germline, CDR1 is SGHDT and CDR2 is YYEEEE. This CDR3 is 16 amino acids long. V dropped 4 bases and J dropped 6 bases, with 19 bases sitting between them.

The chain employs TRBV2 and TRBJ2-7; TRBD1 agrees at 8 bases. The CDR3 contains 17 residues. The trim removed 2 bases at V and 3 bases at J, leaving 12 bases unmatched. Germline V gene sequence: CDR1 SNHLY, CDR2 FYNNEI. Here the CDR3 DNA reads TGTGCCAGCAGTGAAAGAACCGGGACAGGTTTTGACTACGAGCAGTACTTC. Residues: CASSERTGTGFDYEQYF.

The chain links TRBV11-2 to TRBJ1-1; 8 positions match TRBD1. Germline CDR1 is SGHAT and CDR2 is FQNNGV. J was trimmed by 3 bases and V by 7 bases; bases with no gene match: 7. This CDR3 spans 14 amino acids. In DNA form, the CDR3 reads TGTGCCAGCATCCAGGACAGGGTTGACACTGAAGCTTTCTTT. Its translation is CASIQDRVDTEAFF.

This clonotype appeared a few times. The chain links TRBV4-1 to TRBJ2-5, with unresolved D. CDR1 is MGHRA and CDR2 is YSYEKL in the germline V gene. This CDR3 comprises 15 residues. V lost 0 bases and J lost 5, with 13 bases in between. CDR3 sequence: CASSQEGGLLETQYF. For the CDR3, the DNA is TGCGCCAGCAGCCAAGAGGGTGGGTTGTTGGAGACCCAGTACTTC.

This clonotype has only a few counts. The chain combines TRBV7-2 with TRBJ2-5; the match to TRBD2 covers 12 bases. The CDR3 loop spans 16 amino acids. Germline loops: CDR1 SGHTA, CDR2 FQGNSA. With V trimmed by 5 bases and J by 1 base, 5 bases remained unmatched. The CDR3 spells CASSPTSGGLQETQYF. The CDR3 bases are TGTGCCAGCAGCCCGACTAGCGGGGGTCTCCAAGAGACCCAGTACTTC.

The J gene is TRBJ2-7, the V gene TRBV6-5; D gene ambiguous. There are 15 residues in the CDR3. The V gene's germline CDR1 is MNHEY and CDR2 SVGAGI. V shed 5 bases and J shed 3 bases, with 17 bases lying between them. The CDR3 sequence is CASSPTSTGVYEQYF. Written as DNA, the CDR3 is TGTGCCAGCAGTCCGACCTCCACCGGCGTCTACGAGCAGTACTTC.

The table lists this clonotype with many counts. The chain carries TRBV6-5 and TRBJ2-7, with TRBD2 matching 8 bases. From germline, CDR1 is MNHEY and CDR2 SVGAGI. The V gene end was trimmed by 6 bases and the J gene end by 0 bases; junction bases not matched to a gene: 7. CDR3 length equals 15 residues. This chain's CDR3 is CASSLAGEYSYEQYF. The DNA of the CDR3 is TGTGCCAGCAGCCTAGCGGGTGAATACTCCTACGAGCAGTACTTC.

V gene TRBV29-1 combines with J gene TRBJ2-5, with a possible D match to TRBD2 (5 bases). Germline CDR1 and CDR2: SQVTM and ANQGSEA. The CDR3 is 15 residues long. The V end was cut by 4 bases, the J end by 0 bases, with 15 bases between. For the CDR3, the DNA is TGCAGCGTTGGGGTCCTAGCAGTGTACCAAGAGACCCAGTACTTC. Residues: CSVGVLAVYQETQYF.

The chain carries TRBV10-3 and TRBJ1-2; D is unclear. CDR3 length: 12 amino acids. Germline CDR1 reads ENHRY; CDR2 reads SYGVKD. The V gene lost 1 base and the J gene lost 9 bases, with 9 bases spanning the gap. CDR3 amino acids: CAISEWTARYTF. CDR3 sequence (DNA): TGTGCCATCAGTGAGTGGACTGCTCGCTACACCTTC.

This clonotype was seen a handful of times. A much larger clone sits a single nucleotide away, making a read error possible. The V call is TRBV6-2 or TRBV6-3, the J call TRBJ2-1; D unresolved. Trimming left V 2 bases short and J 6 bases short, with 5 bases between. Germline V CDR1 and CDR2: MNHEY, SVGEGT. CDR3 size: 12 residues. The DNA for the CDR3 is TGTGCCAGCAGTTACGGTTGCAATGAGCAGTTCTTC. Translating gives CASSYGCNEQFF.

The chain combines TRBV12-3 or TRBV12-4 with TRBJ2-3; 12 bases agree with TRBD2. This CDR3 has 20 residues. Trimming cost V 5 bases and J 2 bases; bases outside gene matches: 17. The DNA of the CDR3 is TGTGCCAGCAGTCCCCTCGGACTAGCGGGAACACTCCTTTCCACAGATACGCAGTATTTT. It encodes CASSPLGLAGTLLSTDTQYF.

There are a few counts of this clonotype. V gene TRBV4-3 combines with J gene TRBJ2-5, with 10 bases identical to TRBD1. With V trimmed by 1 base and J by 5 bases, 4 bases remained unmatched. There are 15 residues in the CDR3. CDR1 LGHNA and CDR2 YSLEER come from the germline V gene. The CDR3, as DNA: TGCGCCAGCAGCCAAGGGGACAGGGGACGGGAGACCCAGTACTTC. Its translation is CASSQGDRGRETQYF.

Note on this clonotype: Germline and junction disagree at one end, which may indicate a read error. This chain uses TRBV20-1 with TRBJ2-1; TRBD2 matches at 7 bases. CDR1 DFQATT and CDR2 SNEGSKA come from the germline V gene (reference sequence). The CDR3 length is 14 residues. The CDR3 DNA reads as TGCAGGGCTAGAGGGGCTAGCGGATACAATGAGCAGTTCTTC. It translates to CRARGASGYNEQFF.

The chain joins TRBV20-1 to TRBJ1-3, with D possibly being TRBD1 (6 bases). The CDR3 covers 13 residues. Germline V CDR1 and CDR2: DFQATT, SNEGSKA (reference sequence). Trimming stripped 6 bases from V and 4 bases from J, with 13 bases between. As DNA, the CDR3 is TGCAGTGCGCTACAGGGTGGCGGAAACACCATATATTTT. It encodes CSALQGGGNTIYF.

In its sample, this clonotype was seen a few times. The chain recombines TRBV15 with TRBJ1-4; D is ambiguous. In germline, CDR1 is LNHNV, CDR2 YYDKDF (reference sequence). The CDR3 covers 15 residues. V was clipped by 1 base and J by 6 bases, with 12 bases between them. CDR3 in DNA: TGTGCCACCAGCAGAGGGGGAGACATGGATGAAAAACTGTTTTTT. Its protein product is CATSRGGDMDEKLFF.

The chain couples TRBV6-1 to TRBJ2-4, with TRBD1 matching over 9 bases. Losses at the gene ends were 8 bases for V and 4 bases for J; bases not matched to a gene: 0. The CDR3 sequence is 12 residues long. The germline CDR1 and CDR2 sequences are MNHNS and SASEGT. CDR3 in amino acids: CASGTGKNIQYF. Written as DNA, the CDR3 is TGTGCCAGCGGGACAGGGAAAAACATTCAGTACTTC.

This clonotype was counted only a few times. This rearrangement joins TRBV5-5 to TRBJ2-1, with 8 bases lining up with TRBD1. With 3 bases clipped from V and 5 bases from J, the junction kept 4 bases outside the gene matches. Germline CDR1 and CDR2: SGHKS and YYEKEE (reference sequence). The CDR3 loop spans 14 amino acids. CDR3 sequence: CASSSWTGHNEQFF. CDR3 bases: TGTGCCAGCAGCTCATGGACAGGGCACAATGAGCAGTTCTTC.

This clonotype was seen ten or more times. The chain has TRBV28 and TRBJ2-5, with D unclear. Per germline, CDR1 MDHEN and CDR2 SYDVKM. The CDR3 contains 13 residues. The germline V and J ends were trimmed by 2 bases and 3 bases, with 7 bases remaining between them. This chain's CDR3 is CASSLAREETQYF. The CDR3 region has the DNA TGTGCCAGCAGTTTAGCTAGAGAAGAGACCCAGTACTTC.

This chain's CDR3 is CASSETSPPYEQYF. The CDR3 nucleotides are TGTGCCAGCAGCGAAACTAGTCCCCCCTACGAGCAGTACTTC. This chain uses TRBV7-9 with TRBJ2-7; weak D call: TRBD2 (5 bases). Germline CDR1 is SEHNR and CDR2 is FQNEAQ (reference sequence). V was shortened by 5 bases and J by 2 bases, with 13 bases between the two germline ends. The CDR3 loop spans 14 amino acids. Full variable domain (remainder filled in from reference TRBV7-9 and TRBJ2-7): DTGVSQNPRHKITKRGQNVTFRCDPISEHNRLYWYRQTLGQGPEFLTYFQNEAQLEKSRLLSDRFSAERPKGSFSTLEIQRTEQGDSAMYLCASSETSPPYEQYFGPGTRLTVT.

This clonotype was picked up one time. One junction end does not reproduce the germline sequence, and a read error may be involved. The chain couples TRBV5-1 to TRBJ2-5, with 7 bases identical to TRBD1. Germline CDR1 reads SGHRS; CDR2 reads YFSETQ. The CDR3 spans 15 residues. In DNA, the CDR3 is TGCGCCATCAGCCCGGGACAGACGTACCAAGAGACCCAGTACTTC. Encoded protein: CAISPGQTYQETQYF.

Notes on this clonotype: Just one base apart from a much larger clone, this may be a read error. The chain has TRBV10-3 and TRBJ2-3; 8 positions match TRBD1. The germline V gene has CDR1 ENHRY and CDR2 SYGVKD. The CDR3 runs 15 residues. The CDR3 DNA is TGTGCCATCGGTGAGTACGGACAGGGCCCAGATACGCAGTATTTT. Protein sequence: CAIGEYGQGPDTQYF.

The rearrangement links TRBV5-1 to TRBJ2-5; D possibly matches TRBD1 or TRBD2 (5 bases each). This CDR3 has 14 residues. Trimming took 5 bases from V and 4 from J, leaving 15 bases between them. Germline V gene sequence: CDR1 SGHRS, CDR2 YFSETQ. The CDR3 spells CASSWAGAGETQYF. The CDR3 DNA reads as TGCGCCAGCAGTTGGGCCGGGGCAGGAGAGACCCAGTACTTC.

With respect to this clonotype: Being one base from a much bigger clone, this may be a read error. V gene TRBV20-1 combines with J gene TRBJ2-1; D possibly uses TRBD1 or TRBD2 (5 bases each). Trimming cost V 1 base and J 13 bases, with 20 bases left between them. This CDR3 is built from 14 residues. CDR1 and CDR2 from the germline V gene are DFQATT and SNEGSKA (reference sequence). The CDR3 sequence is CSARGGWRGETQFF. CDR3 DNA: TGCAGTGCTAGAGGGGGGTGGCGTGGAGAGACCCAGTTCTTC.

The V and J genes are TRBV7-9 and TRBJ2-7; 7 bases match TRBD2. CDR1 SEHNR and CDR2 FQNEAQ come from the germline V gene (reference sequence). Trimming at V came to 0 bases and at J to 5 bases, leaving 7 bases not matched to a gene. The CDR3 loop spans 15 amino acids. CDR3 coding DNA: TGTGCCAGCAGCTTAGCGTGGGAGGGACTGGACGAGCAGTACTTC. Translation gives CASSLAWEGLDEQYF.